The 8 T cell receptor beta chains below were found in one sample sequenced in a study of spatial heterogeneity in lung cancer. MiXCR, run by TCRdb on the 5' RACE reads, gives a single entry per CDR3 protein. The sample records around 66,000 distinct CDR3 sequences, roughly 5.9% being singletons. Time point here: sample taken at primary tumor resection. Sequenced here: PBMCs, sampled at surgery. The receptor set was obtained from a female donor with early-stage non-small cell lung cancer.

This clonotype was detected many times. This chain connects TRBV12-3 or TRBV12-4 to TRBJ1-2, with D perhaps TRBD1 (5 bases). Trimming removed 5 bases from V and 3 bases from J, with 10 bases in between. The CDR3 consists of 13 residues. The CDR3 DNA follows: TGTGCCAGCAGTCCGGACACCTACTATGGCTACACCTTC. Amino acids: CASSPDTYYGYTF.

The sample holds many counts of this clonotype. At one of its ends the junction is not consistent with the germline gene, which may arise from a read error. CDR3 nucleotides: TGCAGTGCCGCGAGGGCGCTGATTCGGTACTTC. Its protein is CSAARALIRYF. The gene calls are TRBV20-1 and TRBJ2-4, with D perhaps TRBD2 (5 bases). Germline lookup yields CDR1 DFQATT and CDR2 SNEGSKA (reference sequence). The CDR3 totals 11 residues.

This CDR3 reads CASSKTGTRNTGELFF. The CDR3, as DNA: TGTGCCAGCAGCAAGACCGGGACTAGAAATACCGGGGAGCTGTTTTTT. The chain links TRBV11-1 to TRBJ2-2, with 8 nucleotides matching TRBD2. This CDR3 spans 16 amino acids. CDR1 and CDR2 (germline): SGHAT, FQDESV (reference sequence). V dropped 5 bases and J dropped 5; count of bases not matched to a gene: 10.

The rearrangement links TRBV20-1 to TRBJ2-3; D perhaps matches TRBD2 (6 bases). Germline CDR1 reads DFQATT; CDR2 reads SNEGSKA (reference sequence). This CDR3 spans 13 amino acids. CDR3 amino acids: CRIAGSGRDTQYF. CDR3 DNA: TGCAGGATTGCGGGGAGCGGCAGAGATACGCAGTATTTT.

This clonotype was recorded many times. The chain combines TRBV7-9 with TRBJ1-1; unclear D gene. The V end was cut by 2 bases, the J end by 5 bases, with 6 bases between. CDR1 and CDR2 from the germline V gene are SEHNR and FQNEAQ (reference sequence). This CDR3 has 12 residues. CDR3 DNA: TGTGCCAGCAGCTTAAAAGAGACTGAAGCTTTCTTT. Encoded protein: CASSLKETEAFF.

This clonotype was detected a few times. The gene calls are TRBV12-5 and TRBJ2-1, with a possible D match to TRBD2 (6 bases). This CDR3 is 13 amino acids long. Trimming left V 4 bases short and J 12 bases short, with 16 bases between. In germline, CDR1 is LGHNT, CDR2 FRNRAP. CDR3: CASGSDPATRQFF. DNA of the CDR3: TGTGCTAGTGGTTCGGACCCGGCGACTAGGCAGTTCTTC. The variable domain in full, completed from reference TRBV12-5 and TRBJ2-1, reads DARVTQTPRHKVTEMGQEVTMRCQPILGHNTVFWYRQTMMQGLELLAYFRNRAPLDDSGMPKDRFSAEMPDATLATLKIQPSEPRDSAVYFCASGSDPATRQFFGPGTRLTVL.

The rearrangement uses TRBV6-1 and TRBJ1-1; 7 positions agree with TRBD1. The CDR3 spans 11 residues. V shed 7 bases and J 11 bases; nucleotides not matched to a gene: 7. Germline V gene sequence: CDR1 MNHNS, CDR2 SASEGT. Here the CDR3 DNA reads TGTGCCAGCACTATGACAGGGATGGCTTTCTTT. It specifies CASTMTGMAFF.

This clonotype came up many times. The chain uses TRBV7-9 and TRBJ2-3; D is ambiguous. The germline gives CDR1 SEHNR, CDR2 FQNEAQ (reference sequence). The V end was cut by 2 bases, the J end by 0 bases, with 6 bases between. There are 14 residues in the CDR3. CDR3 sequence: CASSLWRSTDTQYF. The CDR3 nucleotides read TGTGCCAGCAGCTTATGGCGGAGCACAGATACGCAGTATTTT.